Sequencing of this T cell receptor beta chain was carried out in a study of blood T cell repertoires in COVID-19. CDR3 size: 19 residues. V lost 6 bases to trimming and J lost 4 bases, with 28 bases between them. From germline, CDR1 is KGHDR and CDR2 SFDVKD. Seattle's cohort entered during active infection and was followed longitudinally. Only a few counts were recorded for this clone. The data were produced by immunoSEQ multiplex PCR, yet TCRdb's version contains in-frame clones alone and is incomplete. The data contain about 12,000 clones, 60% to 75% of them seen just once; the ten biggest clones take up 9.5% to 13%.

The rearrangement links TRBV24-1 to TRBJ2-3, with TRBD2 as a possible D gene (6 bases). This TCR was recovered from a man aged 55 to 70 with COVID-19, enrolled during active disease. The sequenced sample consisted of peripheral blood. The CDR3 coding sequence is TGTGCCACCAGTCTTACCCCCCCTCTGCCGGAGGGGAGCCCAGATACGCAGTATTTT. As protein: CATSLTPPLPEGSPDTQYF.